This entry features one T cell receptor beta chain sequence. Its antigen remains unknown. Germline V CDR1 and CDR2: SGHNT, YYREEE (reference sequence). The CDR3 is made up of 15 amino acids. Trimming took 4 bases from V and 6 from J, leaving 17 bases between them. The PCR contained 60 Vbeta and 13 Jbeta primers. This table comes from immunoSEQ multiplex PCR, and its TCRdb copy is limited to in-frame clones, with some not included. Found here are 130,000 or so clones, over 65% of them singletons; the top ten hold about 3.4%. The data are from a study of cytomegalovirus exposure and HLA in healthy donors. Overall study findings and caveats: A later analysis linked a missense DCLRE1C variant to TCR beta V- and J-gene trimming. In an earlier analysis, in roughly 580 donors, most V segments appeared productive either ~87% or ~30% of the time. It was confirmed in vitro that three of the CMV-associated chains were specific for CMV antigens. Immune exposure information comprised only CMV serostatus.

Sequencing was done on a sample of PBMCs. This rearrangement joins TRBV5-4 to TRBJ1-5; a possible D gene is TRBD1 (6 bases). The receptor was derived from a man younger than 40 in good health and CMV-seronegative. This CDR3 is CASSDRAGAGQPQHF. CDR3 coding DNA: TGTGCCAGCAGCGATAGAGCAGGGGCAGGTCAGCCCCAGCATTTT.